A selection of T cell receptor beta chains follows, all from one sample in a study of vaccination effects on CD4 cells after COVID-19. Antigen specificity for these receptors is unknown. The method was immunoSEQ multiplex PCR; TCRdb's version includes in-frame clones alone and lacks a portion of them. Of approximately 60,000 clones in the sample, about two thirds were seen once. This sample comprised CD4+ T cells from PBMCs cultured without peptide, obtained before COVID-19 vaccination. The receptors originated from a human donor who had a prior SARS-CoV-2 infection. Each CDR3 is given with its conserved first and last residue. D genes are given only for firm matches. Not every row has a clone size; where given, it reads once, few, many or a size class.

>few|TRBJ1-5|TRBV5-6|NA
CASSLSNQPQHF
TGTGCCAGCAGCCTAAGCAATCAGCCCCAGCATTTT
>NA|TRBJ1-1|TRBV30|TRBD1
CAWIGQVEAFF
TGTGCCTGGATTGGACAGGTCGAAGCTTTCTTT
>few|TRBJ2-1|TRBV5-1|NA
CASSLWGDNEQFF
TGCGCCAGCAGCTTGTGGGGGGACAATGAGCAGTTCTTC
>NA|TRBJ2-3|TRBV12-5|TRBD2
CASAAGLAGAGDTQYF
TGTGCTAGTGCCGCCGGACTAGCGGGGGCGGGAGATACGCAGTATTTT
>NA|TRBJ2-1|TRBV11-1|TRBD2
CASSSSGRTYNEQFF
TGTGCCAGCAGCTCTAGCGGGAGAACCTACAATGAGCAGTTCTTC
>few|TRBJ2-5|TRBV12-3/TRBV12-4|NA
CASSFRGEETQYF
TGTGCCAGCAGTTTTAGGGGCGAAGAGACCCAGTACTTC
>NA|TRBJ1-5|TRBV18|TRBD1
CASSTGQGDSNQPQHF
TGTGCCAGCTCCACGGGACAGGGGGACTCCAATCAGCCCCAGCATTTT
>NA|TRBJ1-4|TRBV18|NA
CASSPSSSGGEKLFF
TGTGCCAGCTCACCATCCTCCAGTGGTGGCGAAAAACTGTTTTTT
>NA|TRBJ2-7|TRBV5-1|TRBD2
CASSGTSGRGYEQYF
TGCGCCAGCAGCGGAACTAGCGGGAGAGGGTACGAGCAGTACTTC
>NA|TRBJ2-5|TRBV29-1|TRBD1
CSAKDRGRETQYF
TGCAGCGCCAAAGACAGGGGGAGAGAGACCCAGTACTTC
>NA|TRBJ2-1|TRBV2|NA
CASMRGETPSPNEQFF
TGTGCCAGCATGAGGGGGGAGACACCCTCGCCCAATGAGCAGTTCTTC
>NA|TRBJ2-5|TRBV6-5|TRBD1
CASSRTGWETQYF
TGTGCCAGCAGCCGGACAGGGTGGGAGACCCAGTACTTC
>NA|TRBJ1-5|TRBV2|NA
CASSPIDQPQHF
TGTGCCAGCAGTCCTATAGATCAGCCCCAGCATTTT
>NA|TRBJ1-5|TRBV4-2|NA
CASSQEGGSSNQPQHF
TGTGCCAGCAGCCAAGAGGGGGGCTCTAGCAATCAGCCCCAGCATTTT
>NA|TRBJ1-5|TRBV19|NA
CASSIASSGNQPQHF
TGTGCCAGTAGTATCGCGTCCAGTGGCAATCAGCCCCAGCATTTT
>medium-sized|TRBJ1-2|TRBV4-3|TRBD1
CASSHLTGNYGYTF
TGCGCCAGCAGCCACTTGACAGGGAACTATGGCTACACCTTC
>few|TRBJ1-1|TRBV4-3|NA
CASSLGTANTEAFF
TGCGCCAGCAGCCTGGGGACGGCGAACACTGAAGCTTTCTTT
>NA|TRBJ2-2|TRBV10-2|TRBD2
CASRDSGAGGRRWELFF
TGCGCCAGCAGGGACAGCGGAGCGGGAGGGCGCCGCTGGGAGCTGTTTTTT
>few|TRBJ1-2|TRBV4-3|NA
CASSQVKGYGYTF
TGCGCCAGCAGCCAAGTGAAGGGCTATGGCTACACCTTC
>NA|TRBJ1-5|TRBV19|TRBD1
CASATGVGSNQPQHF
TGTGCCAGTGCGACAGGGGTCGGTAGCAATCAGCCCCAGCATTTT
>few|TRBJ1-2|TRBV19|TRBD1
CASRQGVERYGYTF
TGTGCCAGTAGACAGGGGGTGGAGCGCTATGGCTACACCTTC
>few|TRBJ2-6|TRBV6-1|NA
CASSERVTGANVLTF
TGTGCCAGCAGTGAACGGGTCACCGGGGCCAACGTCCTGACTTTC
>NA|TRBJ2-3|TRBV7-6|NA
CASSWTGSDTQYF
TGTGCCAGCAGCTGGACTGGGTCAGATACGCAGTATTTT
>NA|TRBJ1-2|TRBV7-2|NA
CASSPQGIGYGYTF
TGTGCCAGCAGCCCCCAGGGAATTGGGTATGGCTACACCTTC
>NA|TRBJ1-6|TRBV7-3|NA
CASSPEWGSPLHF
TGTGCCAGCAGCCCAGAGTGGGGTTCACCCCTCCACTTT
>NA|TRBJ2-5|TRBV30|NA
CAWSRRAGGETQYF
TGTGCCTGGAGTAGGCGAGCGGGTGGGGAGACCCAGTACTTC
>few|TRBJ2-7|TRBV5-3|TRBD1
CAPTGTGSYEQYF
TGTGCCCCCACCGGGACAGGGTCCTACGAGCAGTACTTC
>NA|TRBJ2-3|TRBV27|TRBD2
CASSSSGGAADTQYF
TGTGCCAGCAGTTCTAGCGGGGGGGCGGCAGATACGCAGTATTTT
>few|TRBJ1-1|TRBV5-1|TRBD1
CASSLNGQANTEAFF
TGCGCCAGCAGCCTTAACGGACAGGCGAACACTGAAGCTTTCTTT
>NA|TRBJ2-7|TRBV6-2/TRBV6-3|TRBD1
CASSYSPRGHYEQYF
TGTGCCAGCAGTTACTCACCCAGGGGGCACTACGAGCAGTACTTC
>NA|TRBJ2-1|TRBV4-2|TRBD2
CASSQVSSGDSSYNEQFF
TGTGCCAGCAGCCAAGTTTCTAGCGGGGACAGCTCCTACAATGAGCAGTTCTTC
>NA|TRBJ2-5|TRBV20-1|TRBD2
CSASVLAGEETQYF
TGCAGTGCTAGTGTATTGGCGGGGGAAGAGACCCAGTACTTC
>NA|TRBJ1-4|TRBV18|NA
CASSPFRPGSNEKLFF
TGTGCCAGCTCACCATTCCGCCCAGGTTCTAATGAAAAACTGTTTTTT
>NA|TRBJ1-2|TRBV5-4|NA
CASSLVSARGYGYTF
TGTGCCAGCAGCTTGGTTTCGGCCAGGGGCTATGGCTACACCTTC
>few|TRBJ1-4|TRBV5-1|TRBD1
CASSIYRGSEKLFF
TGCGCCAGCAGCATCTACAGGGGGAGCGAAAAACTGTTTTTT
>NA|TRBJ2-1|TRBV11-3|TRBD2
CASSLALAGVNEQFF
TGTGCCAGCAGCTTAGCTCTAGCGGGAGTCAATGAGCAGTTCTTC
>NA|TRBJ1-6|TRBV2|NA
CASSEVWNSPLHF
TGTGCCAGCAGTGAGGTCTGGAATTCACCCCTCCACTTT
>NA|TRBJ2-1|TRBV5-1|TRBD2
CASSLVPAGGSNEQFF
TGCGCCAGCAGCTTGGTTCCAGCGGGGGGAAGCAATGAGCAGTTCTTC
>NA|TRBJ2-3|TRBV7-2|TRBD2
CASSFSGRANTQYF
TGTGCCAGCAGCTTTAGCGGGAGGGCCAATACGCAGTATTTT
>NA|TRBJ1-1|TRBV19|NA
CASSPGSLNTEAFF
TGTGCCAGTAGTCCGGGCAGCTTGAACACTGAAGCTTTCTTT
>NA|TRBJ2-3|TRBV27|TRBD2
CASSFGLAGYTDTQYF
TGTGCCAGCAGTTTTGGACTAGCGGGATACACAGATACGCAGTATTTT
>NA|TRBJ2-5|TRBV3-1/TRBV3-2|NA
CASRFRAGETQYF
TGTGCCAGCAGATTTAGGGCGGGGGAGACCCAGTACTTC
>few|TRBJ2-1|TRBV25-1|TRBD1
CASSDQQGAGHYNEQFF
TGTGCCAGCAGTGATCAACAGGGGGCAGGACACTACAATGAGCAGTTCTTC
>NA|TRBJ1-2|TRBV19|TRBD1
CASRRAGTGHTGDGYTF
TGTGCCAGTAGGCGCGCCGGGACAGGGCACACCGGAGATGGCTACACCTTC
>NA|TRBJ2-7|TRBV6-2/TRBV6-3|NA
CASSYGVPYEQYF
TGTGCCAGCAGTTACGGGGTACCCTACGAGCAGTACTTC